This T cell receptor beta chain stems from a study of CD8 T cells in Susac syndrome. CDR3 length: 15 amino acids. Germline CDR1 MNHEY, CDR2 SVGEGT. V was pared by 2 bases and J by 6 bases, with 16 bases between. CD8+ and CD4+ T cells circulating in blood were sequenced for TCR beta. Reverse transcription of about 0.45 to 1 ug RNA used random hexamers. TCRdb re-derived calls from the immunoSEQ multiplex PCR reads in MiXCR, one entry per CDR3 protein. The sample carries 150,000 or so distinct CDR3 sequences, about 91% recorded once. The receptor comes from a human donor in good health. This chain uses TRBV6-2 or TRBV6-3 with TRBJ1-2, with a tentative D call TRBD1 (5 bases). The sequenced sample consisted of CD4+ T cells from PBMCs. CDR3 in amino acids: CASSYVGRTWDGYTF. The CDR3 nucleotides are TGTGCCAGCAGTTACGTGGGACGGACTTGGGATGGCTACACCTTC.